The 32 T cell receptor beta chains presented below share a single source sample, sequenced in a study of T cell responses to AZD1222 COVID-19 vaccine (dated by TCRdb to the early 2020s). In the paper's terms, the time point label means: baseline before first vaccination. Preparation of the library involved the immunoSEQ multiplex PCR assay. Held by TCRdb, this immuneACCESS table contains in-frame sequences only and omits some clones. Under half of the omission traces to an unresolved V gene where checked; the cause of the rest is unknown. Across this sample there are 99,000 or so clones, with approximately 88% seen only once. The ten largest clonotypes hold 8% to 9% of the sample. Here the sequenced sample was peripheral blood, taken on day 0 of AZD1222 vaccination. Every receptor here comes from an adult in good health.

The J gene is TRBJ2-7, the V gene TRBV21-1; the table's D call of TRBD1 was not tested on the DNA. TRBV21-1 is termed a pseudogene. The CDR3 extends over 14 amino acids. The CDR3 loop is CASSKQVVAYEQYF. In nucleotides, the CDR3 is TGTGCCAGCAGCAAACAGGTCGTCGCCTACGAGCAGTACTTC.

The CDR3 DNA is TGTGCCAGCAGCCGACAGGGTCGGGACAATGAGCAGTTCTTC. Amino acids: CASSRQGRDNEQFF. This chain links TRBV11-3 with TRBJ2-1; 7 nucleotides match TRBD1. CDR3 length: 14 amino acids. Germline assignment: CDR1 SGHNT and CDR2 YENEEA. Trimming at V came to 5 bases and at J to 5 bases, leaving 6 bases not matched to a gene.

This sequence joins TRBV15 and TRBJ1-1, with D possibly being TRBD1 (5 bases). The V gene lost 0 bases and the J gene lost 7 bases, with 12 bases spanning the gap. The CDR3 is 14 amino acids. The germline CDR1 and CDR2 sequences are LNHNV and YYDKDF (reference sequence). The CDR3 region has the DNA TGTGCCACCAGCAGAGAGGTGCGGGGCCTTGAAGCTTTCTTT. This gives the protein CATSREVRGLEAFF.

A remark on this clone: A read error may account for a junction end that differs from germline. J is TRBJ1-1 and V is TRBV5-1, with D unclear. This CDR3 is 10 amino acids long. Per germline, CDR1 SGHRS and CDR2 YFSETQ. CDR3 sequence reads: CASSHTEAFF. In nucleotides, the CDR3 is TGCGCCAGCAGCCACACCGAAGCTTTCTTT. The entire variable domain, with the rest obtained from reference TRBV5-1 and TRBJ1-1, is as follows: KAGVTQTPRYLIKTRGQQVTLSCSPISGHRSVSWYQQTPGQGLQFLFEYFSETQRNKGNFPGRFSGRQFSNSRSEMNVSTLELGDSALYLCASSHTEAFFGQGTRLTVV.

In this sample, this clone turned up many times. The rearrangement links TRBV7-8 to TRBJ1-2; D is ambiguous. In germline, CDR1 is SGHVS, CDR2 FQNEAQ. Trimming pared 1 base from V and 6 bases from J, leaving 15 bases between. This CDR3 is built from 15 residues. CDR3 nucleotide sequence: TGTGCCAGCAGCTTAGAAATGGCCAGGAAAGATGGCTACACCTTC. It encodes CASSLEMARKDGYTF.

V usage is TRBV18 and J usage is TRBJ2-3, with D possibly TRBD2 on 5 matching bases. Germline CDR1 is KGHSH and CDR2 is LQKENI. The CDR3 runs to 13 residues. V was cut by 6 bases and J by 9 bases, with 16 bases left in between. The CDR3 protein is CASSPPRENTQYF. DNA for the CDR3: TGTGCCAGCTCCCCCCCGAGGGAGAACACGCAGTATTTT.

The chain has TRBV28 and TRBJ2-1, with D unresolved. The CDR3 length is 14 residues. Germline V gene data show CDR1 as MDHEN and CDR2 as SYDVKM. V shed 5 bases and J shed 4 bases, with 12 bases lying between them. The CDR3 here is CASSNKVSYNEQFF. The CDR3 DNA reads TGTGCCAGCAGTAACAAGGTCAGTTACAATGAGCAGTTCTTC.

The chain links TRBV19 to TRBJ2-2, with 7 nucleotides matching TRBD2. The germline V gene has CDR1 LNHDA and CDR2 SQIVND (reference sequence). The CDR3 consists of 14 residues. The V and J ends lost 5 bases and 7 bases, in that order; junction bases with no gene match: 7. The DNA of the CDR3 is TGTGCCAGTAGTCGAAGGGAGGGTATCGGGGAGCTGTTTTTT. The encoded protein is CASSRREGIGELFF.

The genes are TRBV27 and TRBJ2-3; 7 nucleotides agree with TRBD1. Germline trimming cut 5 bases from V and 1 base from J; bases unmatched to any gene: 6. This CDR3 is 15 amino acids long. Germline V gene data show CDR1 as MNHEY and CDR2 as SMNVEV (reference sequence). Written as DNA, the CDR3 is TGTGCCAGCAGTCCAGGGGGTCCCCGCACAGATACGCAGTATTTT. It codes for CASSPGGPRTDTQYF.

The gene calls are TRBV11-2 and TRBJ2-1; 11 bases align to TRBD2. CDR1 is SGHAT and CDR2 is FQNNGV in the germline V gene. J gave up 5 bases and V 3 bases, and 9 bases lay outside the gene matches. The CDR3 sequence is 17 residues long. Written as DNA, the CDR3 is TGTGCCAGCAGCTTGAGGCTGACTAGCGGGGCCGACAATGAGCAGTTCTTC. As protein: CASSLRLTSGADNEQFF. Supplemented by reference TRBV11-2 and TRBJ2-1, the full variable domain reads EAGVAQSPRYKIIEKRQSVAFWCNPISGHATLYWYQQILGQGPKLLIQFQNNGVVDDSQLPKDRFSAERLKGVDSTLKIQPAKLEDSAVYLCASSLRLTSGADNEQFFGPGTRLTVL.

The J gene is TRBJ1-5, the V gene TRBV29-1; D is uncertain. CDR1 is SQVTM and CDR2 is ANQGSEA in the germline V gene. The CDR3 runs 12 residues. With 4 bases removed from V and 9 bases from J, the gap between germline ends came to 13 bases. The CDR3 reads CSVVVSRGPQHF. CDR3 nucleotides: TGCAGCGTTGTTGTCAGTCGGGGGCCCCAGCATTTT.

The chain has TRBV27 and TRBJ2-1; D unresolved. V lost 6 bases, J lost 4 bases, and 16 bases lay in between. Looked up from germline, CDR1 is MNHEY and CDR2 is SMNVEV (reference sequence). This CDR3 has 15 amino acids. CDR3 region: CASSTLVMGYNEQFF. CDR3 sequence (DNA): TGTGCCAGCAGCACCCTAGTTATGGGATACAATGAGCAGTTCTTC.

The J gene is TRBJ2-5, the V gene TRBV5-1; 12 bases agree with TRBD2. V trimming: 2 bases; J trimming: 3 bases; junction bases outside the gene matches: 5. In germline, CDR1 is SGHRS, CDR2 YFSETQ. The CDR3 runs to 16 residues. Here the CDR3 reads CASSFPSGGAKETQYF. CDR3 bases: TGCGCCAGCAGCTTCCCTAGCGGGGGGGCGAAAGAGACCCAGTACTTC.

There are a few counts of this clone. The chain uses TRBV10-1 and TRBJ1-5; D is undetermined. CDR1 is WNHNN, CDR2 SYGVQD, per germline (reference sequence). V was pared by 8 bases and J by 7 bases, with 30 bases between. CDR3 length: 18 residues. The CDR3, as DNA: TGCGCCAGCGTGGAACGTGAGGAAGGACGGCCGGGAGGGCAGCCCCAGCATTTT. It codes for CASVEREEGRPGGQPQHF.

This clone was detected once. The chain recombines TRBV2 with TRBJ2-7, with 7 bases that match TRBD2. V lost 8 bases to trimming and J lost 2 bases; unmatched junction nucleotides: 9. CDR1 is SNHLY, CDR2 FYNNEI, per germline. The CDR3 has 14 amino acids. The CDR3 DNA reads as TGTGCCAGCTCTCTGGGGAGCGGGACCTACGAGCAGTACTTC. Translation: CASSLGSGTYEQYF.

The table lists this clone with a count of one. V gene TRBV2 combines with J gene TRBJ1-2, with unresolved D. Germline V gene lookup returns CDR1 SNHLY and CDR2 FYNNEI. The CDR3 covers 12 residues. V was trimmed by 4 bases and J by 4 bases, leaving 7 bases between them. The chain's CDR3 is CASSARIYGYTF. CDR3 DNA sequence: TGTGCCAGCAGTGCCAGGATCTATGGCTACACCTTC.

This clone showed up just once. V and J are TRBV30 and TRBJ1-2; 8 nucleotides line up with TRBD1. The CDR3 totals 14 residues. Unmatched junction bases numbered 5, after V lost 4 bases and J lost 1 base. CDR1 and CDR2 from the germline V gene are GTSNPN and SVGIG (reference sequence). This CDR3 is CAWNQGAFNYGYTF. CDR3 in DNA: TGTGCCTGGAATCAGGGGGCCTTTAACTATGGCTACACCTTC.

CDR3 in DNA: TGTGCCAGCAGTTTCCGTGACACTCGAGGGTTAAATCAGCCCCAGCATTTT. Amino acid sequence: CASSFRDTRGLNQPQHF. The rearrangement links TRBV28 to TRBJ1-5, with D uncertain. Looked up from germline, CDR1 is MDHEN and CDR2 is SYDVKM. This CDR3 is built from 17 residues. Deletions cut 3 bases from V and 4 bases from J, with 19 bases between.

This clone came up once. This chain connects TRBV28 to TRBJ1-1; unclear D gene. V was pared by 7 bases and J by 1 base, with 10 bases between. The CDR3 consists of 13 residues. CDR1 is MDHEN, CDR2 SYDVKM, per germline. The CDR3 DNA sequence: TGTGCCAGCACCATCTGGGCGAACACTGAAGCTTTCTTT. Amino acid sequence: CASTIWANTEAFF.

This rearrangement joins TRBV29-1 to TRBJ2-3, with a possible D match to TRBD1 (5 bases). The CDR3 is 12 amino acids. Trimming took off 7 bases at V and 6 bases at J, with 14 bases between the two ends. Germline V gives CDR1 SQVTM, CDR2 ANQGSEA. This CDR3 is CSASGPEDTQYF. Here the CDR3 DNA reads TGCAGCGCGTCAGGGCCCGAGGATACGCAGTATTTT.

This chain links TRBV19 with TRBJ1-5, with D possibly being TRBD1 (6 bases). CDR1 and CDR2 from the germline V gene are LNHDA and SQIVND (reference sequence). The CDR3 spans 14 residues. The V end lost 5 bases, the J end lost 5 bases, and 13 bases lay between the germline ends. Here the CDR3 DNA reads TGTGCCAGTAGTTATCCGGGGGGCGATCAGCCCCAGCATTTT. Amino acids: CASSYPGGDQPQHF.

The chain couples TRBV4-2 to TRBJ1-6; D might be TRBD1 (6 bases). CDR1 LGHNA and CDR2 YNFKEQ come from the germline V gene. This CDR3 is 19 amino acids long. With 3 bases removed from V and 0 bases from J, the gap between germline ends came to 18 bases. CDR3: CASSQSEGGLSSYNSPLHF. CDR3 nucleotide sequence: TGTGCCAGCAGCCAGTCGGAGGGGGGACTGAGCTCCTATAATTCACCCCTCCACTTT.

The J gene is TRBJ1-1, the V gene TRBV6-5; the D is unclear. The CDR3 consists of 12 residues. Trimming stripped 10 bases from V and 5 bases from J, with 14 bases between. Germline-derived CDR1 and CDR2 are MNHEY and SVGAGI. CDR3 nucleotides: TGTGCCACCTCCAGAGGGTTAACTGAAGCTTTCTTT. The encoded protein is CATSRGLTEAFF.

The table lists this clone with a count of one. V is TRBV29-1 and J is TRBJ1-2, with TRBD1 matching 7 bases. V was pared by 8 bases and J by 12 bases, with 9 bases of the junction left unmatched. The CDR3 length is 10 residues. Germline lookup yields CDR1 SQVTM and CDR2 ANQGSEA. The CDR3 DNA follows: TGCAGCACGCCGGGACAGTGGCACACCTTC. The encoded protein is CSTPGQWHTF.

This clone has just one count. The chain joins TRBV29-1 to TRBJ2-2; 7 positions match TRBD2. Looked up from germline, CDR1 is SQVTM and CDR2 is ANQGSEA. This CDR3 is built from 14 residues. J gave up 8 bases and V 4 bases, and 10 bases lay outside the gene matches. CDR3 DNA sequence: TGCAGCGTTGCAGGACTAGAGATTGCTGGGGAGCTGTTTTTT. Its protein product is CSVAGLEIAGELFF.

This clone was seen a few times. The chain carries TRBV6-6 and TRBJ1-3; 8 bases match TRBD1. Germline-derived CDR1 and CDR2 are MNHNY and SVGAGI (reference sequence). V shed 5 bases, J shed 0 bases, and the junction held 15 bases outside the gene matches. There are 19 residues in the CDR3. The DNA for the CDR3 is TGTGCCAGCAGTCCGCAGGGGGCACCCCTCTCTCTCTCTGGAAACACCATATATTTT. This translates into CASSPQGAPLSLSGNTIYF.

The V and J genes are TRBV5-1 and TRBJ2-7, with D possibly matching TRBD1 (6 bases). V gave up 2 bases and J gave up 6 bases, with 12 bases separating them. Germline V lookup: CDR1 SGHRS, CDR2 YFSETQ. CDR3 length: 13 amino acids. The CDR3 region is CASSFQQGFEQYF. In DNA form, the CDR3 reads TGCGCCAGCAGCTTCCAACAGGGATTCGAGCAGTACTTC.

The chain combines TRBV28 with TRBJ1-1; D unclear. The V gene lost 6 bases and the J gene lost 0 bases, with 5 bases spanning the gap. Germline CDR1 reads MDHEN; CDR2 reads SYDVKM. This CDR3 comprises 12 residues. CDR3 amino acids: CASRDMNTEAFF. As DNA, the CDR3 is TGTGCCAGCAGGGATATGAACACTGAAGCTTTCTTT.

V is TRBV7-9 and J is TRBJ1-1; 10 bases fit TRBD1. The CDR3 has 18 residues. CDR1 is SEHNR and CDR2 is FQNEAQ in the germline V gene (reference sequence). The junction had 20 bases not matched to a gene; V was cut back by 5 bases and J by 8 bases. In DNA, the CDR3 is TGTGCCAGCAGCACCCCTTCCGGGACAGGGGCCCTTCTCGGGGAAGCTTTCTTT. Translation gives CASSTPSGTGALLGEAFF.

CDR3 protein: CASSLFGTGEGNTQYF. CDR3 DNA sequence: TGTGCCAGCAGTTTATTCGGGACAGGGGAAGGGAATACGCAGTATTTT. The chain is built from TRBV28 and TRBJ2-3, with 10 nucleotides matching TRBD1. Germline CDR1 is MDHEN and CDR2 is SYDVKM. The ends lost 1 base at V and 7 bases at J; junction bases unmatched: 8. This CDR3 has 16 amino acids.

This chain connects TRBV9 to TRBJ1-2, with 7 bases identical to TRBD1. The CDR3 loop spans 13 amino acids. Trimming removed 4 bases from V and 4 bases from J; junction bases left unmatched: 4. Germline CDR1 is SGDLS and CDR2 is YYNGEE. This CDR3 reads CASSPTGAYGYTF. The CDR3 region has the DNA TGTGCCAGCAGCCCAACAGGGGCCTATGGCTACACCTTC.

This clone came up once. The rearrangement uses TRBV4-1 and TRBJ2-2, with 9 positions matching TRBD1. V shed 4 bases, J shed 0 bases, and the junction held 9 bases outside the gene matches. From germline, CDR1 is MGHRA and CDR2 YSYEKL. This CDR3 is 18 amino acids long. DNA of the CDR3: TGCGCCAGCAGCCCCCCAATTGGGACAGGGACGAACACCGGGGAGCTGTTTTTT. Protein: CASSPPIGTGTNTGELFF.